One and the same sample provided the 27 T cell receptor beta chains below, sequenced in a study of vaccination effects on CD4 cells after COVID-19. Their specific antigens are unknown. Sequencing was performed with immunoSEQ multiplex PCR; in TCRdb, only in-frame clones are kept and a portion is missing. The data hold about 65,000 clones, with 65% to 85% observed a single time. The ViraFEST assay expanded antigen-specific CD4+ T cells with viral peptide pools before sequencing. Subsequent to a culture period of 10 days, CD4+ T cells were isolated. Nobody among the vaccine recipients had prior SARS-CoV-2 infection (nucleocapsid antibodies were negative). The sequenced sample was CD4+ T cells from PBMCs cultured with HCoV-NL63 spike peptides, obtained before COVID-19 vaccination. The source is a human donor who received a COVID-19 vaccine.

The chain links TRBV24-1 to TRBJ2-5, with 13 bases fitting TRBD2. There are 17 residues in the CDR3. CDR1 is KGHDR, CDR2 SFDVKD, per germline. V lost 5 bases and J lost 5; bases outside the gene matches: 10. In DNA form, the CDR3 reads TGTGCCACCAGTGGACGACTAGCGGGGGGAAAAATGGAGACCCAGTACTTC. Protein product: CATSGRLAGGKMETQYF.

The chain employs TRBV18 and TRBJ2-3; 7 nucleotides match TRBD2. This CDR3 is 14 amino acids long. V gave up 3 bases and J gave up 3 bases; unmatched junction bases: 3. Germline values: CDR1 KGHSH, CDR2 LQKENI. The CDR3 region has the DNA TGTGCCAGCTCACCGGGACTACATACAGATACGCAGTATTTT. Translation gives CASSPGLHTDTQYF.

This clone was seen only once. The CDR3 is CAISEDTSGVGAQYF. The CDR3 DNA reads TGTGCCATCAGTGAGGACACTAGCGGGGTGGGGGCCCAGTACTTC. The V gene is TRBV10-3, the J gene TRBJ2-5; 10 bases are a match to TRBD2. The CDR3 spans 15 residues. CDR1 and CDR2 (germline): ENHRY, SYGVKD. V lost 2 bases and J lost 9; bases outside the gene matches: 9.

The rearrangement uses TRBV28 and TRBJ2-6; 10 positions agree with TRBD1. Germline values: CDR1 MDHEN, CDR2 SYDVKM. This CDR3 comprises 17 residues. Trimming at V came to 6 bases and at J to 1 base, leaving 6 bases not matched to a gene. The CDR3 DNA reads as TGTGCCAGCAGCCCCAGACAGGGGGCATCTGGGGCCAACGTCCTGACTTTC. Translating gives CASSPRQGASGANVLTF. Supplemented by reference TRBV28 and TRBJ2-6, the full variable domain reads DVKVTQSSRYLVKRTGEKVFLECVQDMDHENMFWYRQDPGLGLRLIYFSYDVKMKEKGDIPEGYSVSREKKERFSLILESASTNQTSMYLCASSPRQGASGANVLTFGAGSRLTVL.

This clone was detected only a few times. The chain uses TRBV18 and TRBJ1-3; D perhaps matches TRBD1 (6 bases). The CDR3 extends over 17 amino acids. CDR1 is KGHSH, CDR2 LQKENI, per germline. Trimming cost V 1 base and J 0 bases, with 13 bases left between them. The CDR3 DNA reads as TGTGCCAGCTCACCACGCGGACAGATCAACTCTGGAAACACCATATATTTT. This encodes CASSPRGQINSGNTIYF.

The V and J genes are TRBV5-6 and TRBJ1-5; no firm D call. Trimming shortened V by 2 bases and J by 1 base, and 7 bases separated the two germline ends. Germline CDR1 is SGHDT and CDR2 is YYEEEE. This CDR3 has 14 residues. CDR3: CASSFLESNQPQHF. DNA of the CDR3: TGTGCCAGCAGCTTCTTGGAGAGCAATCAGCCCCAGCATTTT. Filled out from reference TRBV5-6 and TRBJ1-5, the complete variable domain reads DAGVTQSPTHLIKTRGQQVTLRCSPKSGHDTVSWYQQALGQGPQFIFQYYEEEERQRGNFPDRFSGHQFPNYSSELNVNALLLGDSALYLCASSFLESNQPQHFGDGTRLSIL.

This clone was detected once. The rearrangement uses TRBV19 and TRBJ2-3, with 9 bases that match TRBD1. After removal of 6 bases from V and 4 bases from J, the junction contained 8 bases not matched to a gene. The germline gives CDR1 LNHDA, CDR2 SQIVND (reference sequence). This CDR3 contains 15 residues. CDR3 coding DNA: TGTGCCAGTAGGAGACAGGGGGAGGGGGCAGATACGCAGTATTTT. The encoded protein is CASRRQGEGADTQYF.

The rearrangement uses TRBV15 and TRBJ1-6; D remains ambiguous. Trimming left V 3 bases short and J 0 bases short, with 6 bases between. There are 15 residues in the CDR3. Germline CDR1 is LNHNV and CDR2 is YYDKDF (reference sequence). The CDR3 DNA sequence: TGTGCCACCAGCAGTAAGAGCTCCTATAATTCACCCCTCCACTTT. This gives the protein CATSSKSSYNSPLHF.

This sequence joins TRBV5-6 and TRBJ2-3; 10 bases map to TRBD1. Germline V gene sequence: CDR1 SGHDT, CDR2 YYEEEE. This CDR3 comprises 16 residues. Trimming took 0 bases from V and 4 from J; bases not matched to a gene: 5. The CDR3 spells CASSLVDRGRPDTQYF. DNA for the CDR3: TGTGCCAGCAGCTTGGTCGACAGGGGGCGGCCAGATACGCAGTATTTT.

This clone has a handful of counts. The chain recombines TRBV6-4 with TRBJ1-2; TRBD1 matches 11 bases. Germline trimming cut 6 bases from V and 3 bases from J; bases unmatched to any gene: 9. The V gene's germline CDR1 is MRHNA and CDR2 SNTAGT. The CDR3 is 16 amino acids. CDR3 sequence reads: CASRRSPGQGDYGYTF. The CDR3, as DNA: TGTGCCAGCAGGAGGTCCCCGGGACAGGGGGACTATGGCTACACCTTC.

The chain recombines TRBV6-5 with TRBJ1-2; D is perhaps TRBD1 (5 bases). The V and J ends lost 5 bases and 2 bases respectively, with 9 bases between them. CDR1 MNHEY and CDR2 SVGAGI come from the germline V gene. CDR3 length equals 13 residues. The CDR3: CASSPTGNYGYTF. In DNA, the CDR3 is TGTGCCAGCAGTCCTACAGGCAACTATGGCTACACCTTC.

V usage is TRBV5-8 and J usage is TRBJ1-1; D not certain. The CDR3 contains 14 residues. The V and J ends lost 2 bases and 1 base respectively, with 9 bases between them. From germline, CDR1 is SGHTS and CDR2 YDEGEE. In DNA, the CDR3 is TGTGCCAGCAGCTTCCGAGATACGAACACTGAAGCTTTCTTT. Its protein product is CASSFRDTNTEAFF.

This clone has only one observation. DNA for the CDR3: TGTGCCAGCAGCCAACAGACTAGCGGGGAAGAGACCCAGTACTTC. Protein product: CASSQQTSGEETQYF. The chain has TRBV3-1 (or the pseudogene TRBV3-2) and TRBJ2-5; 11 bases fit TRBD2. Germline CDR1 is LGHDT and CDR2 is YNNKEL (reference sequence). V lost 2 bases and J lost 3; bases outside the gene matches: 2. This CDR3 is built from 15 residues.

The CDR3 reads CASSLGTQYEQYV. The DNA of the CDR3 is TGTGCCAGCAGCTTGGGGACCCAGTACGAGCAGTACGTC. The chain employs TRBV5-4 and TRBJ2-7, with no clear D. Germline CDR1 is SGHNT and CDR2 is YYREEE (reference sequence). Deletions cut 0 bases from V and 4 bases from J, with 8 bases between. The CDR3 length is 13 residues.

This clone was detected only once. The J gene is TRBJ2-3, the V gene TRBV7-2; 7 nucleotides match TRBD1. The germline CDR1 and CDR2 sequences are SGHTA and FQGNSA. The CDR3 is 18 residues long. V lost 5 bases, J lost 3 bases, and 17 bases stayed unmatched. The CDR3 bases are TGTGCCAGCAGCCGCTACAAGGGCAGGGGGTTTAGTACAGATACGCAGTATTTT. It translates to CASSRYKGRGFSTDTQYF.

This clone was counted only a few times. The V call is TRBV5-4, the J call TRBJ2-1; 11 bases match TRBD2. The CDR3 extends over 16 amino acids. With V trimmed by 4 bases and J by 7 bases, 10 bases remained unmatched. The germline V gene has CDR1 SGHNT and CDR2 YYREEE (reference sequence). CDR3: CASSRPLAGVGNEQFF. DNA for the CDR3: TGTGCCAGCAGCAGACCACTAGCGGGGGTGGGGAATGAGCAGTTCTTC. Combining the CDR3 with reference TRBV5-4 and TRBJ2-1 gives the whole variable domain ETGVTQSPTHLIKTRGQQVTLRCSSQSGHNTVSWYQQALGQGPQFIFQYYREEENGRGNFPPRFSGLQFPNYSSELNVNALELDDSALYLCASSRPLAGVGNEQFFGPGTRLTVL.

The rearrangement joins TRBV5-5 to TRBJ1-1; D unclear. V lost 1 base and J lost 0, with 10 bases in between. The CDR3 is 15 residues long. CDR1 SGHKS and CDR2 YYEKEE come from the germline V gene (reference sequence). The CDR3 protein is CASSLLGGVNTEAFF. CDR3 in DNA: TGTGCCAGCAGCTTGCTGGGTGGGGTGAACACTGAAGCTTTCTTT.

For the CDR3, the DNA is TGTGCCACCATTAGGGACAGAGATTCACCCCTCCACTTT. Amino acid sequence: CATIRDRDSPLHF. The genes are TRBV6-6 and TRBJ1-6, with 7 bases matching TRBD1. CDR1 and CDR2 (germline): MNHNY, SVGAGI (reference sequence). After removal of 10 bases from V and 8 bases from J, the junction contained 8 bases not matched to a gene. This CDR3 has 13 amino acids.

The CDR3: CASSQAPGPYEQYV. The DNA for the CDR3 is TGTGCCAGCAGCCAAGCGCCGGGGCCCTACGAGCAGTACGTC. This chain links TRBV3-1 (or the pseudogene TRBV3-2) with TRBJ2-7; D may correspond to TRBD1 or TRBD2 (5 bases each). CDR3 length: 14 residues. CDR1 is LGHDT, CDR2 YNNKEL, per germline (reference sequence). The V and J ends lost 1 base and 2 bases respectively, with 9 bases between them.

This clone turned up a few times. The genes are TRBV7-3 and TRBJ1-5; D is possibly TRBD1 (5 bases). Germline CDR1 reads SGHTA; CDR2 reads FQGTGA. The CDR3 runs 15 residues. V was shortened by 2 bases and J by 2 bases, with 10 bases between the two germline ends. CDR3 loop: CASSLYGTGNQPQHF. Here the CDR3 DNA reads TGTGCCAGCAGCTTATACGGGACGGGCAATCAGCCCCAGCATTTT.

This chain uses TRBV12-3 or TRBV12-4 with TRBJ1-2, with D perhaps matching TRBD1 (6 bases). Deletions cut 3 bases from V and 8 bases from J, with 13 bases between. This CDR3 has 13 residues. CDR3 region: CASSFDRSGGYTF. CDR3 DNA sequence: TGTGCCAGCAGTTTCGACAGGTCTGGAGGCTACACCTTC.

DNA for the CDR3: TGTGCCAGCACCCTGGGACAGGTCTACTACAATGAGCAGTTCTTC. It is translated as CASTLGQVYYNEQFF. This chain links TRBV5-8 with TRBJ2-1, with 8 bases fitting TRBD1. Germline V gene lookup returns CDR1 SGHTS and CDR2 YDEGEE. The junction had 8 bases not matched to a gene; V was cut back by 6 bases and J by 3 bases. The CDR3 spans 15 residues.

This chain uses TRBV6-2 or TRBV6-3 with TRBJ1-1; no definite D call. The germline gives CDR1 MNHEY, CDR2 SVGEGT. CDR3 size: 14 residues. The ends were cut back, 3 bases at V and 4 bases at J, with 12 bases in the middle. In DNA, the CDR3 is TGTGCCAGCAGTTATGGTAGGGATTCCACTGAAGCTTTCTTT. It encodes CASSYGRDSTEAFF.

CDR3 loop: CASSPYGLNTEAFF. The CDR3 nucleotides are TGTGCCAGCTCACCTTACGGTTTGAACACTGAAGCTTTCTTT. The chain recombines TRBV18 with TRBJ1-1; D not resolved. Trimming took 3 bases from V and 0 from J, leaving 8 bases between them. CDR1 and CDR2 from the germline V gene are KGHSH and LQKENI. The CDR3 runs to 14 residues.

The table lists this clone with a count of one. The chain carries TRBV20-1 and TRBJ2-7, with D perhaps matching TRBD1 (5 bases). Germline CDR1 DFQATT, CDR2 SNEGSKA (reference sequence). With 3 bases removed from V and 6 bases from J, the gap between germline ends came to 9 bases. The CDR3 is 11 residues long. The CDR3 sequence: CSARAQGEQYV. The DNA for the CDR3 is TGCAGTGCTAGGGCCCAGGGCGAGCAGTACGTC.

The chain joins TRBV5-8 to TRBJ2-1; D unresolved. Deletions cut 4 bases from V and 9 bases from J, with 17 bases between. In germline, CDR1 is SGHTS, CDR2 YDEGEE. This CDR3 is built from 14 residues. As DNA, the CDR3 is TGTGCCAGCAGCGTTGGCCCCCCAAAGGTTGAGCAGTTCTTC. It translates to CASSVGPPKVEQFF.

This chain links TRBV7-2 with TRBJ2-5; D unresolved. The CDR3 has 14 residues. Germline V gene sequence: CDR1 SGHTA, CDR2 FQGNSA. Between the trimmed V and J ends, which lost 2 bases and 7 bases, there was a span of 14 bases. DNA for the CDR3: TGTGCCAGCAGCTTAACCGGCCAGGTTGTGACCCAGTACTTC. Translating it yields CASSLTGQVVTQYF.